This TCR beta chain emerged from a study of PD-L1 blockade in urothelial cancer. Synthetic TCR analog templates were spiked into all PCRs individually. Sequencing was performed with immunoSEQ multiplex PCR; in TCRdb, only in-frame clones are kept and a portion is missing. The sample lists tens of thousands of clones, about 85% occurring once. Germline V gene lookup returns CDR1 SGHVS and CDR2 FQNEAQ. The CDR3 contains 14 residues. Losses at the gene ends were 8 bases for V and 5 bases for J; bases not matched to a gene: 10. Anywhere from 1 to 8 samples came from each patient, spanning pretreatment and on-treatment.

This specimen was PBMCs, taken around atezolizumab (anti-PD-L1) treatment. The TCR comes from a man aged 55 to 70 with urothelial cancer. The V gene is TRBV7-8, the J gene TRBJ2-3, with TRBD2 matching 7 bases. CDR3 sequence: CASSGGGTQDTQYF. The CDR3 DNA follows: TGTGCCAGCTCTGGGGGGGGGACGCAAGATACGCAGTATTTT.